A single sample is the source of the 18 T cell receptor beta chains below, sequenced in a study of beta chain features in type 1 diabetes. Isolated RNA was reverse transcribed in full, so expressed TCRB transcripts were sequenced. Assay used: immunoSEQ multiplex PCR; TCRdb lists only in-frame clones, some missing. The sample lists some 410,000 clones; approximately 10% were seen once. Sequencing was done on a sample of naive CD4+ T cells from blood. These TCRs come from a woman in her late teens or twenties in good health.

V usage is TRBV6-5 and J usage is TRBJ2-5, with D perhaps assigned TRBD1 or TRBD2 (5 bases each). CDR1 is MNHEY, CDR2 SVGAGI, per germline. Trimming removed 0 bases at V and 9 bases at J, with 11 bases between. This CDR3 comprises 13 residues. The CDR3 reads CASSYSMSGPQYF. In nucleotides, the CDR3 is TGTGCCAGCAGTTACTCGATGTCGGGGCCCCAGTACTTC.

The chain has TRBV5-4 and TRBJ2-2; D may be TRBD1 or TRBD2 (5 bases each). This CDR3 is 17 amino acids long. Germline loops: CDR1 SGHNT, CDR2 YYREEE (reference sequence). Trimming stripped 6 bases from V and 6 bases from J, with 24 bases between. The CDR3 bases are TGTGCCAGCACCCCCTTTGGGGCGGGCCGGGGATCCGGGGAGCTGTTTTTT. Amino acid sequence: CASTPFGAGRGSGELFF.

This clone has a handful of counts. V is TRBV7-2 and J is TRBJ2-5, with D possibly being TRBD2 (6 bases). CDR1 SGHTA and CDR2 FQGNSA come from the germline V gene. Trimming shortened V by 4 bases and J by 5 bases, and 14 bases separated the two germline ends. This CDR3 has 14 amino acids. This chain's CDR3 is CASSSRGGKETQYF. Here the CDR3 DNA reads TGTGCCAGCAGCTCAAGGGGCGGGAAGGAGACCCAGTACTTC. The full variable domain, its missing parts supplied by reference TRBV7-2 and TRBJ2-5, is GAGVSQSPSNKVTEKGKDVELRCDPISGHTALYWYRQSLGQGLEFLIYFQGNSAPDKSGLPSDRFSAERTGGSVSTLTIQRTQQEDSAVYLCASSSRGGKETQYFGPGTRLLVL.

To note about this clone: A much larger clone lies one base from this, so it may be a read error. The CDR3 DNA reads TGCATCGTTGAAGGGCACACTGAAGCTTTCTTT. Encoded protein: CIVEGHTEAFF. This chain joins TRBV29-1 and TRBJ1-1; D unclear. The germline CDR1 and CDR2 sequences are SQVTM and ANQGSEA. CDR3 size: 11 residues.

This clone has a handful of counts. The V call is TRBV11-2, the J call TRBJ2-3; weak D call: TRBD2 (6 bases). The ends were cut back, 5 bases at V and 4 bases at J, with 16 bases in the middle. This CDR3 region has 15 residues. Germline CDR1 and CDR2: SGHAT and FQNNGV. As DNA, the CDR3 is TGTGCCAGCAGCCCGATTAAGCGGGTTGCAGATACGCAGTATTTT. Translating it yields CASSPIKRVADTQYF.

This sequence joins TRBV7-9 and TRBJ2-3, with 8 positions matching TRBD2. V shed 5 bases and J 5 bases; nucleotides not matched to a gene: 9. The CDR3 sequence is 15 residues long. CDR1 and CDR2 from the germline V gene are SEHNR and FQNEAQ (reference sequence). DNA of the CDR3: TGTGCCAGCAGCCCAATGAGCGGGAGCGGAGATACGCAGTATTTT. This gives the protein CASSPMSGSGDTQYF.

Worth noting for this clone: Being one base from a much bigger clone, this may be a read error. The rearrangement links TRBV5-6 to TRBJ2-1; D is undetermined. Trimming stripped 4 bases from V and 5 bases from J, with 4 bases between. The CDR3 sequence is 11 residues long. Looked up from germline, CDR1 is SGHDT and CDR2 is YYEEEE. The CDR3: CASSLHNEQFF. The CDR3 bases are TGTGCCAGCAGCCTACACAATGAGCAGTTCTTC.

The sample holds a few counts of this clone. The chain has TRBV29-1 and TRBJ1-2; tentatively, D is TRBD1 (5 bases). Trimming shortened V by 7 bases and J by 0 bases, and 15 bases separated the two germline ends. The CDR3 has 14 residues. Looked up from germline, CDR1 is SQVTM and CDR2 is ANQGSEA. CDR3 sequence reads: CSGGRAGANYGYTF. CDR3 nucleotide sequence: TGCAGCGGCGGCAGGGCTGGCGCTAACTATGGCTACACCTTC.

V and J are TRBV5-4 and TRBJ1-3; no clear D. This CDR3 is built from 12 residues. Germline assignment: CDR1 SGHNT and CDR2 YYREEE (reference sequence). Between the trimmed V and J ends, which lost 0 bases and 4 bases, there was a span of 2 bases. The CDR3 DNA reads TGTGCCAGCAGCTTGGAAGGAAACACCATATATTTT. As protein: CASSLEGNTIYF.

This clone has only a few counts. The V gene is TRBV1, the J gene TRBJ2-7; the table's D call, TRBD2, has no DNA check behind it. TRBV1 is classified as a pseudogene. This CDR3 contains 16 residues. CDR3 in amino acids: CTSSQRQWRSPYEQYF. The CDR3 bases are TGCACCAGCAGCCAACGTCAATGGCGGTCCCCCTACGAGCAGTACTTC.

A few counts support this clone. This chain joins TRBV28 and TRBJ2-7, with TRBD1 as a possible D gene (6 bases). The CDR3 length is 13 residues. The V end lost 6 bases, the J end lost 3 bases, and 12 bases lay between the germline ends. Germline V lookup: CDR1 MDHEN, CDR2 SYDVKM. CDR3 nucleotide sequence: TGTGCCAGCAGCCTAGGGGGAAACTACGAGCAGTACGTC. Residues: CASSLGGNYEQYV.

This clone was counted between two and nine times. The gene calls are TRBV28 and TRBJ2-7; 7 bases line up with TRBD2. V dropped 7 bases and J dropped 5; count of bases not matched to a gene: 8. The CDR3 is 13 residues long. The germline V gene encodes CDR1 MDHEN and CDR2 SYDVKM. CDR3 amino acids: CASTPRGFHEQYV. Written as DNA, the CDR3 is TGTGCCAGCACCCCGCGGGGGTTCCACGAGCAGTACGTC.

This clone showed up many times. The genes are TRBV15 and TRBJ2-7; D is tentatively TRBD1 or TRBD2 (6 bases each). This CDR3 contains 13 residues. The germline CDR1 and CDR2 sequences are LNHNV and YYDKDF (reference sequence). V gave up 5 bases and J gave up 10 bases, with 18 bases separating them. The CDR3 bases are TGTGCCACCAGCCGCAGCCCGGGGGACACACAGTACGTC. Protein sequence: CATSRSPGDTQYV.

This clone was counted only a few times. Other DNA sequences in this sample translate to the same CDR3. This chain joins TRBV9 and TRBJ2-1; D may correspond to TRBD1 or TRBD2 (5 bases each). CDR1 and CDR2 (germline): SGDLS, YYNGEE. The V gene lost 0 bases and the J gene lost 0 bases, with 10 bases spanning the gap. This CDR3 has 16 amino acids. This CDR3 is CASSVDPGSSYNEQFF. The CDR3 coding sequence is TGTGCCAGCAGCGTAGACCCAGGGAGCTCCTACAATGAGCAGTTCTTC.

This chain uses TRBV11-3 with TRBJ2-3; 15 bases map to TRBD2. CDR3 length equals 20 residues. Per germline, CDR1 SGHNT and CDR2 YENEEA. After removal of 5 bases from V and 2 bases from J, the junction contained 14 bases not matched to a gene. The CDR3 DNA is TGTGCCAGCAGCCCGCGGACTAGCGGGAGGGCCTGGAGTTTCACAGATACGCAGTATTTT. Protein sequence: CASSPRTSGRAWSFTDTQYF.

This clone has just a few counts. The V gene is TRBV9, the J gene TRBJ2-7, with D perhaps matching TRBD1 (6 bases). Trimming removed 3 bases at V and 4 bases at J, with 20 bases between. In germline, CDR1 is SGDLS, CDR2 YYNGEE. The CDR3 loop spans 16 amino acids. The CDR3 bases are TGTGCCAGCAGCGCCCCAGGGGAGCGATCTGGGTACGAGCAGTACGTC. It yields the protein CASSAPGERSGYEQYV.

The V gene is TRBV28, the J gene TRBJ1-2; the D is unclear. CDR1 MDHEN and CDR2 SYDVKM come from the germline V gene. Trimming cost V 2 bases and J 5 bases, with 6 bases left between them. CDR3 size: 12 residues. CDR3 loop: CASSLNEYGYTF. DNA of the CDR3: TGTGCCAGCAGTTTAAATGAGTATGGCTACACCTTC.

This clone was detected only a few times. The chain joins TRBV10-3 to TRBJ1-6; D remains ambiguous. The V and J ends lost 6 bases and 7 bases respectively, with 10 bases between them. Germline V gene lookup returns CDR1 ENHRY and CDR2 SYGVKD. The CDR3 covers 13 residues. The CDR3 coding sequence is TGTGCCATCAGACAGCCGCCGAATTCACCCCTCCACTTT. Translating it yields CAIRQPPNSPLHF.